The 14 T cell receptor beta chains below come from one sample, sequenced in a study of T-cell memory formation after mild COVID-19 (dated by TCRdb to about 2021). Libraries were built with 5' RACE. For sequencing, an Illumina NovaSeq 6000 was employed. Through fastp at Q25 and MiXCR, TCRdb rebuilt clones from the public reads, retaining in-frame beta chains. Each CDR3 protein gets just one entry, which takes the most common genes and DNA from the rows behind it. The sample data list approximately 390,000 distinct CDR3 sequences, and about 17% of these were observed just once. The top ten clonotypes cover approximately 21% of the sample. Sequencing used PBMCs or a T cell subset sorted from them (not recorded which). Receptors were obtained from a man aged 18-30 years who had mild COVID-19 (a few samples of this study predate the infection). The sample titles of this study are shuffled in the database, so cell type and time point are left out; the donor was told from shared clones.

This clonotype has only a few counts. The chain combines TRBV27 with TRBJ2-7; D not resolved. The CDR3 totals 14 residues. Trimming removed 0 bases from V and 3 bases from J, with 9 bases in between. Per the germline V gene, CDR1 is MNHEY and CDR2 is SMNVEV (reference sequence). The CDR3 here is CASSLSALFYEQYF. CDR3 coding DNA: TGTGCCAGCAGTTTATCGGCCCTGTTCTACGAGCAGTACTTC.

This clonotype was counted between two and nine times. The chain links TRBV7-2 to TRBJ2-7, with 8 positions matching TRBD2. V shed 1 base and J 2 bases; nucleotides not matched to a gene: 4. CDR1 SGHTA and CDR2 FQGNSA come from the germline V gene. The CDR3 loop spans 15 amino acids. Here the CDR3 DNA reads TGTGCCAGCAGCTTAGGCGGGGGGCTACCCTACGAGCAGTACTTC. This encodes CASSLGGGLPYEQYF.

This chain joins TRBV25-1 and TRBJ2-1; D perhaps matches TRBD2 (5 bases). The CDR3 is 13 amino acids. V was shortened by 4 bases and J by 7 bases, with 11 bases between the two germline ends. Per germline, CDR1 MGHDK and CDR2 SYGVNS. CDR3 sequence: CASSAGLTNEQFF. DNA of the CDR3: TGTGCCAGCAGTGCTGGACTGACGAATGAGCAGTTCTTC.

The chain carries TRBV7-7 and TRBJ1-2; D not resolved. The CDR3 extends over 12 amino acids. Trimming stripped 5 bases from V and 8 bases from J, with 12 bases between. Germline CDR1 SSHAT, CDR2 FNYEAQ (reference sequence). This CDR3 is CASSPWTVGYTF. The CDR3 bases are TGTGCCAGCAGCCCCTGGACCGTAGGCTACACCTTC.

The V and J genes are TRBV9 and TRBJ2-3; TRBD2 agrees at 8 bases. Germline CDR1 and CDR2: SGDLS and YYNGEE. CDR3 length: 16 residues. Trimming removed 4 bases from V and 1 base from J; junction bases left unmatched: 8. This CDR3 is CASSPRGSGGTDTQYF. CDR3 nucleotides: TGTGCCAGCAGCCCTCGGGGTAGCGGGGGCACAGATACGCAGTATTTT.

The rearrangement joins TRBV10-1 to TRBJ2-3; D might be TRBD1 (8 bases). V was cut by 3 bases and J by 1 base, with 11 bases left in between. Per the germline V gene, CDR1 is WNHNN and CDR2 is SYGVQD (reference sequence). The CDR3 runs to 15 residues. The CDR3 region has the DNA TGCGCCAGCAGTGAAGCGGGACAGGGCACAGATACGCAGTATTTT. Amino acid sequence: CASSEAGQGTDTQYF.

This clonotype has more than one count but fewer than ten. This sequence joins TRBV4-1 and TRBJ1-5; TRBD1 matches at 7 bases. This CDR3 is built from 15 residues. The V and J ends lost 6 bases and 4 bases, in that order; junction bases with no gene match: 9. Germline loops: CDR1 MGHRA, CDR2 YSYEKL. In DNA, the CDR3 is TGCGCCAGCAGACCGAACAGGGGAGTGAATCAGCCCCAGCATTTT. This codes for CASRPNRGVNQPQHF.

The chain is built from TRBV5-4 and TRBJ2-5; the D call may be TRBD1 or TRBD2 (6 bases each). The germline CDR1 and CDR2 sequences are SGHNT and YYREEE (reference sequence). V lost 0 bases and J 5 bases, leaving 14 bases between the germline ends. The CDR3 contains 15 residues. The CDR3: CASSLGGALRETQYF. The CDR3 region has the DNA TGTGCCAGCAGCTTGGGGGGGGCGTTGCGCGAGACCCAGTACTTC.

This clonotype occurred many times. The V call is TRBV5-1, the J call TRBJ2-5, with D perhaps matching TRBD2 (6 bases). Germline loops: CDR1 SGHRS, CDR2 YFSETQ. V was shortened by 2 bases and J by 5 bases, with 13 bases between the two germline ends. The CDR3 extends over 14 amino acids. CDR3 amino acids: CASSFGLAMETQYF. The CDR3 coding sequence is TGCGCCAGCAGCTTTGGTCTAGCGATGGAGACCCAGTACTTC. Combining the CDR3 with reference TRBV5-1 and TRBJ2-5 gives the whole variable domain KAGVTQTPRYLIKTRGQQVTLSCSPISGHRSVSWYQQTPGQGLQFLFEYFSETQRNKGNFPGRFSGRQFSNSRSEMNVSTLELGDSALYLCASSFGLAMETQYFGPGTRLLVL.

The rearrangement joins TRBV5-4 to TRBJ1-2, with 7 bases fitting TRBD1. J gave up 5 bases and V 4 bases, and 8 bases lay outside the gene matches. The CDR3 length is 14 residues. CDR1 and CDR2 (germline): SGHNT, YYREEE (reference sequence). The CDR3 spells CASSPRDSAYGYTF. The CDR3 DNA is TGTGCCAGCAGCCCGAGGGACAGCGCGTATGGCTACACCTTC. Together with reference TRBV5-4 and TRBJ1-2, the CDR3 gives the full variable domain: ETGVTQSPTHLIKTRGQQVTLRCSSQSGHNTVSWYQQALGQGPQFIFQYYREEENGRGNFPPRFSGLQFPNYSSELNVNALELDDSALYLCASSPRDSAYGYTFGSGTRLTVV.

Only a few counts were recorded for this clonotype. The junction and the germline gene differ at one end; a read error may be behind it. CDR3 amino acids: CASSLEWGPKISDF. The CDR3 nucleotides read TGTGCCAGCAGCTTAGAATGGGGGCCTAAAATTTCCGACTTC. The chain employs TRBV7-9 and TRBJ2-7; possibly TRBD1 for D (6 bases). The CDR3 is 14 amino acids. Germline loops: CDR1 SEHNR, CDR2 FQNEAQ (reference sequence).

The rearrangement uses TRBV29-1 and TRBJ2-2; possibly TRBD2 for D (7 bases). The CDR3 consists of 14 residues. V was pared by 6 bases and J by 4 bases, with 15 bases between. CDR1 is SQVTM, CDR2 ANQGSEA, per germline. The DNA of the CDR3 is TGCAGCGTAGCAAGGGGGGGGCGCACCGGGGAGCTGTTTTTT. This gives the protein CSVARGGRTGELFF.

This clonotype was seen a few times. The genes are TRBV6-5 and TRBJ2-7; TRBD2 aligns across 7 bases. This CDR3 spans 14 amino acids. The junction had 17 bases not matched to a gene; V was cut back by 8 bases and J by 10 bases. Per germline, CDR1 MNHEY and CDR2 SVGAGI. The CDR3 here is CASGRDGGGKAQYF. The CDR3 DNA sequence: TGTGCCAGCGGAAGGGACGGCGGGGGTAAAGCACAGTACTTC.

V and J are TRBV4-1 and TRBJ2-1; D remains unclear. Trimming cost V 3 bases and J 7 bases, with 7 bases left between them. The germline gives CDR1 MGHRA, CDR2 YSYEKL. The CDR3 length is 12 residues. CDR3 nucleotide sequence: TGCGCCAGCAGCCATTTGGAGAATGAGCAGTTCTTC. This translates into CASSHLENEQFF.